This T cell receptor (beta chain) was observed in a study of shared clonotypes between healthy human individuals. As defined, naive CD8 cells were CD45RO-negative and positively selected for CCR7, with terminally differentiated effector memory CD45RA+ cells excluded. The table came from immunoSEQ multiplex PCR; TCRdb's copy has only in-frame clones and leaves some out. The repertoire holds some 2,000,000 clones, with 85% to 95% as singletons. Trimming took 2 bases from V and 5 from J, leaving 9 bases between them. Looked up from germline, CDR1 is MDHEN and CDR2 is SYDVKM. The CDR3 is 13 amino acids. The V call is TRBV28, the J call TRBJ2-5; D is possibly TRBD1 or TRBD2 (5 bases each). Sequenced material: naive CD8+ T cells sorted from blood. The TCR originated in a man aged 18 to 35 in good health. Here the CDR3 reads CASSLEGSETQYF. In DNA, the CDR3 is TGTGCCAGCAGTTTAGAGGGGTCGGAGACCCAGTACTTC.